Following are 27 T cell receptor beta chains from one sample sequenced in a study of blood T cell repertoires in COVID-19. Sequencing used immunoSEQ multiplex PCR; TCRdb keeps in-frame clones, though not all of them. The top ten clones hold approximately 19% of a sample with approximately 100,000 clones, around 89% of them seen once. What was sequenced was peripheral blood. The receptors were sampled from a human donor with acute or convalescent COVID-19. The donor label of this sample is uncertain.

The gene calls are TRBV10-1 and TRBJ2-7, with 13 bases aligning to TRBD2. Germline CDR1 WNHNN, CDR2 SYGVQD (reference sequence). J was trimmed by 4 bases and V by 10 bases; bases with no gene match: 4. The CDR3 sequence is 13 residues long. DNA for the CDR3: TGCGCCACCGCGACTAGCGGGAGGTACGAGCAGTACTTC. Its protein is CATATSGRYEQYF.

DNA for the CDR3: TGCGCCAGCAGCGCTAGTTGGGTAGGTCTCTCGACAGATACGCAGTATTTT. Its translation is CASSASWVGLSTDTQYF. The chain couples TRBV5-1 to TRBJ2-3; no clear D gene. From germline, CDR1 is SGHRS and CDR2 YFSETQ. The CDR3 is made up of 17 amino acids. Trimming took 4 bases from V and 3 from J, leaving 21 bases between them.

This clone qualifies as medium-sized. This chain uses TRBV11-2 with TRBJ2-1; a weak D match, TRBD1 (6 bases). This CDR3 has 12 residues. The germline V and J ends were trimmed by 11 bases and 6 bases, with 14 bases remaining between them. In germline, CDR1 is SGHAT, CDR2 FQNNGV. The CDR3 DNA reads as TGTGCCGTTGGGGGCCATTTCAATGAGCAGTTCTTC. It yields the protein CAVGGHFNEQFF.

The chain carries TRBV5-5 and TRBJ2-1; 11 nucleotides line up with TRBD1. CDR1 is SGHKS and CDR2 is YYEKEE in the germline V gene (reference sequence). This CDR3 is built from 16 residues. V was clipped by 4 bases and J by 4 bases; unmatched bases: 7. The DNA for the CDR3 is TGTGCCAGCAGCCCACGGACAGGGGGCTCGTACAATGAGCAGTTCTTC. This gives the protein CASSPRTGGSYNEQFF.

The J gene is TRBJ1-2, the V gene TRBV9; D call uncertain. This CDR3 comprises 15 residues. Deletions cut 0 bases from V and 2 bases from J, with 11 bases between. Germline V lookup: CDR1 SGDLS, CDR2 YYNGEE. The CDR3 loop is CASSVGGTKNYGYTF. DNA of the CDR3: TGTGCCAGCAGCGTAGGAGGCACAAAGAACTATGGCTACACCTTC.

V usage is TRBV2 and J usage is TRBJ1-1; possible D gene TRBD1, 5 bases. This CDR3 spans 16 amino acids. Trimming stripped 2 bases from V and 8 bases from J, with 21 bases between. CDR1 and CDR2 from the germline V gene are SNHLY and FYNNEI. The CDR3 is CASSELGGGTLYEAFF. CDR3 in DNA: TGTGCCAGCAGTGAATTGGGGGGAGGAACCCTATACGAAGCTTTCTTT.

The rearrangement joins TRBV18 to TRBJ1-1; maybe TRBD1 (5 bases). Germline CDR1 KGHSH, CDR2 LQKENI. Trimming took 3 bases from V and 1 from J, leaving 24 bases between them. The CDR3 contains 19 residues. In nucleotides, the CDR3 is TGTGCCAGCTCACCTTTGCCAGGGATTCGCGGGGGGGAGAACACTGAAGCTTTCTTT. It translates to CASSPLPGIRGGENTEAFF.

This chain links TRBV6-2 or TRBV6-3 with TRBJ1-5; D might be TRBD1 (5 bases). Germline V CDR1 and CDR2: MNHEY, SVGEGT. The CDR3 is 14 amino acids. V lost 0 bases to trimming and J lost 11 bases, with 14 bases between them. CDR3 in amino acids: CASSYSSGGLAQHF. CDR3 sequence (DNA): TGTGCCAGCAGTTACTCGAGCGGGGGGTTGGCCCAGCATTTT.

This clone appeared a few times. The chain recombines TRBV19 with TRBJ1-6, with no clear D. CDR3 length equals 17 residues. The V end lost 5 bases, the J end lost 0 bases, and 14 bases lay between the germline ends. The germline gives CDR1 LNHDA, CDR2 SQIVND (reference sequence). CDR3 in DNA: TGTGCCAGTAGTCAGGCCAGTAGAAGCTCCTATAATTCACCCCTCCACTTT. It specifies CASSQASRSSYNSPLHF.

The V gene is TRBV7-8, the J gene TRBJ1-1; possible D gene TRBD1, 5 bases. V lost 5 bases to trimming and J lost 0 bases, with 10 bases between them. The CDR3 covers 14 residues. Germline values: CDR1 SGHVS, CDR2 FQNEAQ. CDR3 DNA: TGTGCCAGCAGCAAAGCAGGGTTGAACACTGAAGCTTTCTTT. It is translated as CASSKAGLNTEAFF.

CDR3 bases: TGTGCCAGCAGCTCAGGGGTAAACACTGAAGCTTTCTTT. Its protein product is CASSSGVNTEAFF. J is TRBJ1-1 and V is TRBV7-9, with D perhaps matching TRBD1 (6 bases). This CDR3 contains 13 residues. V was clipped by 4 bases and J by 2 bases, with 8 bases between them. From germline, CDR1 is SEHNR and CDR2 FQNEAQ (reference sequence).

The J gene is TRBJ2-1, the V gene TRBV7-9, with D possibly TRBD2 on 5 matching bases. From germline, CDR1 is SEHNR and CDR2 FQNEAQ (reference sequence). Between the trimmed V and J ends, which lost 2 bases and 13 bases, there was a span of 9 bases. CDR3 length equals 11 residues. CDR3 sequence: CASSLKRVQFF. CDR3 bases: TGTGCCAGCAGCTTAAAGAGGGTTCAGTTCTTC.

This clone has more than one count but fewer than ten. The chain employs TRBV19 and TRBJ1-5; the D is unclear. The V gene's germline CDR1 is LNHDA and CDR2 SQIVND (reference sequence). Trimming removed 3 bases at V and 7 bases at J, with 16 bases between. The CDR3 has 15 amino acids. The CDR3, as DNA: TGTGCCAGTAGTATGTCCCAAGTTCTAGGCCAGCCCCAGCATTTT. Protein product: CASSMSQVLGQPQHF.

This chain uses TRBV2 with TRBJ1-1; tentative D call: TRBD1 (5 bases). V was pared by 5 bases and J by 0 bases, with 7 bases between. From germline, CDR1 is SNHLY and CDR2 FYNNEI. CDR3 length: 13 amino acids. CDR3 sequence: CASSPGLNTEAFF. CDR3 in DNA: TGTGCCAGCAGTCCAGGGTTGAACACTGAAGCTTTCTTT.

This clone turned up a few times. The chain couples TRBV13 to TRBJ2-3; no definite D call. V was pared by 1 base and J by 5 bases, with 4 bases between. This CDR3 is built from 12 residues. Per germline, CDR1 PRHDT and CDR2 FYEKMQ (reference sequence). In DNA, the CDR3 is TGTGCCAGCAGCTTAGTCAGAGATACGCAGTATTTT. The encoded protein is CASSLVRDTQYF.

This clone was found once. CDR3 amino acids: CASSLHKGANNSPLHF. In DNA form, the CDR3 reads TGTGCCAGCAGCTTACACAAGGGGGCCAATAATTCACCCCTCCACTTT. The chain recombines TRBV7-3 with TRBJ1-6; 7 nucleotides match TRBD1. J lost 5 bases, V lost 2 bases, and 6 bases had no gene match. The CDR3 has 16 residues. Germline values: CDR1 SGHTA, CDR2 FQGTGA.

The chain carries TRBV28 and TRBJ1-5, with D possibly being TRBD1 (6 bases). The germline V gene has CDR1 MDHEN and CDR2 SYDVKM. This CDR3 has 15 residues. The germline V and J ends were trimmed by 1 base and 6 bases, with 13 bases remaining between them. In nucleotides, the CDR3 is TGTGCCAGCAGTTTATATCCAGGGGCCGGTCAGCCCCAGCATTTT. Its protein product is CASSLYPGAGQPQHF.

In DNA, the CDR3 is TGTGCCAGCAGCAATTGGTGGGACAGGGTCGTTGATGAGCAGTTCTTC. This encodes CASSNWWDRVVDEQFF. V usage is TRBV7-9 and J usage is TRBJ2-1; 9 positions agree with TRBD1. Germline CDR1 reads SEHNR; CDR2 reads FQNEAQ (reference sequence). This CDR3 is 16 amino acids long. Germline trimming cut 5 bases from V and 8 bases from J; bases unmatched to any gene: 13.

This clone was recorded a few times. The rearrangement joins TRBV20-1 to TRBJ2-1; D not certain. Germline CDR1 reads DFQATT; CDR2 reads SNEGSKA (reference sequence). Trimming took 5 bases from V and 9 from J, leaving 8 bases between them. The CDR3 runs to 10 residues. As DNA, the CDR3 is TGCAGTGCTCAGAGGTCTGAGCAGTTCTTC. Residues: CSAQRSEQFF.

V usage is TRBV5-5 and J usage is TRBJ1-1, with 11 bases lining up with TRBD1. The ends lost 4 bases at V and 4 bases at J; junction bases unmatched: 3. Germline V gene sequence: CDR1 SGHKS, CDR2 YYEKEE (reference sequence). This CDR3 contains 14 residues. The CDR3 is CASSGGTGGTEAFF. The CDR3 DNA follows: TGTGCCAGCAGCGGGGGGACAGGGGGCACTGAAGCTTTCTTT.

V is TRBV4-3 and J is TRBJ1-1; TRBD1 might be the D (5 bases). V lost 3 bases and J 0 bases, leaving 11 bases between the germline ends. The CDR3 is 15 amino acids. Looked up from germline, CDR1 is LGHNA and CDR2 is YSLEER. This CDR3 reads CASSQKDTLNTEAFF. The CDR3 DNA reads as TGCGCCAGCAGCCAGAAGGACACGCTGAACACTGAAGCTTTCTTT.

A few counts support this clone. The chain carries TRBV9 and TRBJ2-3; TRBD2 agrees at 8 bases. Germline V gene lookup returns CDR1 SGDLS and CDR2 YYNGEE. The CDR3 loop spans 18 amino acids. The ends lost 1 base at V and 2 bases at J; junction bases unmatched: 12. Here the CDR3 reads CASSVRGLAGGPTDTQYF. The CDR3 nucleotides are TGTGCCAGCAGCGTACGTGGACTTGCGGGAGGCCCCACAGATACGCAGTATTTT.

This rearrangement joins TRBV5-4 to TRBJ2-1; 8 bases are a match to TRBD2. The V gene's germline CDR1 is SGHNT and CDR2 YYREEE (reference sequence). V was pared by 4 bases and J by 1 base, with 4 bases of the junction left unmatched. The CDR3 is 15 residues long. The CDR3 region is CASSGRGGSYNEQFF. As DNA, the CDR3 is TGTGCCAGCAGCGGTCGCGGGGGGTCCTACAATGAGCAGTTCTTC.

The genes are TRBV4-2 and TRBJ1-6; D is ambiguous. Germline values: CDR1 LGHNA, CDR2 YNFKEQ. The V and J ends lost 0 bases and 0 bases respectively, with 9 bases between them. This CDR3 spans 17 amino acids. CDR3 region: CASSQEPESSYNSPLHF. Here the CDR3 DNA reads TGTGCCAGCAGCCAAGAACCGGAGAGCTCCTATAATTCACCCCTCCACTTT.

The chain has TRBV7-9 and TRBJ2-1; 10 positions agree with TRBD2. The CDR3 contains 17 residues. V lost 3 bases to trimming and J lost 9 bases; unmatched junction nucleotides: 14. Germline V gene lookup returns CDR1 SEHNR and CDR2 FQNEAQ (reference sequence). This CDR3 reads CASSFDPASGSIGEQFF. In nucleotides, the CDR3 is TGTGCCAGCAGCTTCGACCCTGCTAGCGGGAGTATAGGTGAGCAGTTCTTC.

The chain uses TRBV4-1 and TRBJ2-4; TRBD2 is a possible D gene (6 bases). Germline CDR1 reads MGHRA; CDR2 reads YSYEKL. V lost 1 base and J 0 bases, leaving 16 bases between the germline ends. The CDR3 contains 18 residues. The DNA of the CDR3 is TGCGCCAGCAGCCAAGGTAGTCGCGGGACTCTAGCCAAAAACATTCAGTACTTC. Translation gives CASSQGSRGTLAKNIQYF.

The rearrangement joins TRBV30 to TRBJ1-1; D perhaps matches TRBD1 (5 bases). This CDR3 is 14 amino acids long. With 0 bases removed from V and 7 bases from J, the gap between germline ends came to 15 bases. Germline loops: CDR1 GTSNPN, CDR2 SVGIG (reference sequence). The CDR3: CAWSVKWLGGEAFF. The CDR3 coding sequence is TGTGCCTGGAGTGTAAAGTGGCTGGGGGGTGAAGCTTTCTTT. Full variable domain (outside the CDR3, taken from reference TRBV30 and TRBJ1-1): SQTIHQWPATLVQPVGSPLSLECTVEGTSNPNLYWYRQAAGRGLQLLFYSVGIGQISSEVPQNLSASRPQDRQFILSSKKLLLSDSGFYLCAWSVKWLGGEAFFGQGTRLTVV.